This record looks at one TCR beta chain sequence and its context. This clonotype was detected only a few times. The target of this receptor is not known. Per-base qualities were not stored, and no clone one base away is much larger. The data are from a study of T cell repertoires in cytomegalovirus infection (dated by TCRdb to about 2019). Broadly, across the study: The peptide stimulations were aimed at well-studied HLA-B-restricted epitopes as well as recently identified HLA-C-restricted CMV epitopes, whose presentation resists viral immunomodulation. Donor HLA type was relevant to the analysis, because carriage of CMV infection together with the matching HLA type was indicated by public TCR beta signatures. The paper as a whole reports these results and caveats: In both this cohort and an independent roughly 400-donor cohort, the cumulative frequency of public TCR beta family members distinguished carriers of CMV infection plus the relevant HLA type. The ex vivo response was dominated by HLA-C-restricted CMV-specific TCR beta clonotypes, which also provided the single most frequent clonotype in two of eight donors.

The treatment or condition tag for this specimen amounts to: in vitro stimulation with specific CMV peptide epitopes to enrich CMV-specific T cells. The CDR3 measures 14 amino acids from cysteine to phenylalanine. The retained sequence is limited to the CDR3, 42 bases, with the frame set at the first base. V lost 0 bases and J lost 7 bases; the stretch between them is 10 bases long. Via the germline V gene, CDR1 is SGHAT and CDR2 FQNNGV. TCRdb lists the instrument as Illumina HiSeq 1500. In TCRdb, the public reads were trimmed at Q25 with fastp and aligned with MiXCR, with productive beta chains retained. Every entry covers one CDR3 protein and lists the most common genes and DNA from its rows. This sample holds 640,000 or so distinct CDR3 sequences; around 30% were observed only once. The ten biggest clones cover about 20% of the sample.

This receptor was identified in a human donor in good health (CMV status not recorded). Some clones in this sample may be carry-over from other donors' samples. Here the sequenced sample was cultured PBMCs, taken from culture after CMV antigen stimulation. This chain joins TRBV11-2 to TRBJ2-1, with the D gene not confidently named. The nucleotides are TGTGCCAGCAGCTTAGAGCATCGGGCTAATGAGCAGTTCTTC. Its protein product is CASSLEHRANEQFF.